This TCR beta chain was documented in a study of cytomegalovirus exposure and HLA in healthy donors. Whole-study results and caveats: The CMV antigen specificity of three CMV-associated chains was confirmed through in vitro analysis.

The germline CDR1 and CDR2 sequences are LNHDA and SQIVND (reference sequence). Trimming at V came to 4 bases and at J to 1 base, leaving 3 bases not matched to a gene. This CDR3 is built from 15 residues. 60 Vbeta and 13 Jbeta primers were used in PCR. Assay used: immunoSEQ multiplex PCR; TCRdb lists only in-frame clones, some missing. Counted here are 100,000 to 130,000 clones, approximately 76% occurring once; the ten biggest clones make up about 2.3%. As to this clone: Its target is not known. Different DNA sequences within this sample yield the same CDR3.

This receptor was taken from a man in his late teens or twenties in good health and CMV-seronegative. The sample was PBMCs. The V gene is TRBV19, the J gene TRBJ2-3, with 9 bases that match TRBD1. CDR3 sequence (DNA): TGTGCCAGTAGTACTCGGACAGGGGGCACAGATACGCAGTATTTT. Encoded protein: CASSTRTGGTDTQYF.